The next 14 T cell receptor beta chains were all read from a single sample in a study of control samples from healthy donors and cancer patients. The table came from immunoSEQ multiplex PCR; TCRdb's copy has only in-frame clones and leaves some out. The profile shows some 90,000 clones, about 86% of them singletons. Source material: blood. The receptors derive from a woman in her 50s in good health.

The chain links TRBV7-8 to TRBJ1-2, with D hard to call. Germline CDR1 and CDR2: SGHVS and FQNEAQ. The ends were cut back, 4 bases at V and 7 bases at J, with 16 bases in the middle. The CDR3 totals 14 residues. CDR3 loop: CASSSIRERVGYTF. CDR3 in DNA: TGTGCCAGCAGCTCCATACGCGAGAGGGTTGGCTACACCTTC.

The rearrangement uses TRBV5-1 and TRBJ1-2; 7 bases are shared with TRBD1. Germline loops: CDR1 SGHRS, CDR2 YFSETQ. V shed 0 bases and J 8 bases; nucleotides not matched to a gene: 10. The CDR3 spans 15 residues. CDR3 loop: CASSLEGAGGRGYTF. DNA for the CDR3: TGCGCCAGCAGCTTGGAGGGGGCGGGGGGAAGAGGCTACACCTTC.

This rearrangement joins TRBV5-6 to TRBJ1-1, with 10 bases fitting TRBD1. Germline V gives CDR1 SGHDT, CDR2 YYEEEE. The CDR3 loop spans 16 amino acids. Losses at the gene ends were 0 bases for V and 3 bases for J; bases not matched to a gene: 5. CDR3 region: CASSLVGQGVHTEAFF. DNA for the CDR3: TGTGCCAGCAGCTTGGTAGGACAGGGGGTCCACACTGAAGCTTTCTTT.

V and J are TRBV21-1 and TRBJ2-1; the table's D gene call, TRBD2, was not cross checked with the DNA. TRBV21-1 is a pseudogene locus. The CDR3 is 13 amino acids. CDR3 in DNA: TGTGCCAGCAGGGAGGGAGACAACAATGAGCAGTTCTTC. Translating it yields CASREGDNNEQFF.

J is TRBJ2-7 and V is TRBV28; the match to TRBD1 covers 8 bases. Germline loops: CDR1 MDHEN, CDR2 SYDVKM. After removal of 7 bases from V and 2 bases from J, the junction contained 7 bases not matched to a gene. This CDR3 region has 14 residues. DNA for the CDR3: TGTGCCAGCATCGGCGGGACAGGACCCTACGAGCAGTACTTC. This sequence encodes CASIGGTGPYEQYF.

In this sample, this clone turned up a few times. The CDR3 here is CASSQELYAGNTGELFF. DNA of the CDR3: TGTGCCAGCAGCCAAGAATTATACGCAGGGAACACCGGGGAGCTGTTTTTT. This chain joins TRBV4-2 and TRBJ2-2; no definite D call. This CDR3 is built from 17 residues. V dropped 0 bases and J dropped 1 base, with 12 bases sitting between them. Per the germline V gene, CDR1 is LGHNA and CDR2 is YNFKEQ.

The chain carries TRBV5-5 and TRBJ1-6; perhaps TRBD1 as D (5 bases). V was clipped by 1 base and J by 7 bases, with 12 bases between them. The CDR3 is 15 amino acids. Germline CDR1 SGHKS, CDR2 YYEKEE (reference sequence). The CDR3 spells CASSLRDLGNSPLHF. DNA of the CDR3: TGTGCCAGCAGCTTGCGGGACCTTGGAAATTCACCCCTCCACTTT.

J is TRBJ1-3 and V is TRBV19, with TRBD1 identical over 10 bases. The CDR3 consists of 16 residues. CDR1 and CDR2 (germline): LNHDA, SQIVND (reference sequence). Trimming removed 8 bases from V and 4 bases from J; junction bases left unmatched: 11. The CDR3 is CASRRKPGQGGNTIYF. In nucleotides, the CDR3 is TGTGCCAGTCGACGCAAACCGGGACAGGGGGGAAACACCATATATTTT. The full variable domain, rest sourced from reference TRBV19 and TRBJ1-3, is DGGITQSPKYLFRKEGQNVTLSCEQNLNHDAMYWYRQDPGQGLRLIYYSQIVNDFQKGDIAEGYSVSREKKESFPLTVTSAQKNPTAFYLCASRRKPGQGGNTIYFGEGSWLTVV.

As regards this clone: The same CDR3 can be traced to other DNA sequences in this sample. The rearrangement joins TRBV3-1 (or the pseudogene TRBV3-2) to TRBJ2-2, with D maybe TRBD2 (5 bases). Per the germline V gene, CDR1 is LGHDT and CDR2 is YNNKEL (reference sequence). The CDR3 is made up of 16 amino acids. V was shortened by 4 bases and J by 8 bases, with 20 bases between the two germline ends. The CDR3 DNA sequence: TGTGCCAGCAGCCCTAGGTGGTTCGGGGTTCGAGGGGAGCTGTTTTTT. Its protein product is CASSPRWFGVRGELFF.

This clone was detected only a few times. This rearrangement joins TRBV7-9 to TRBJ1-6; 8 bases agree with TRBD1. The junction had 9 bases not matched to a gene; V was cut back by 4 bases and J by 10 bases. Germline assignment: CDR1 SEHNR and CDR2 FQNEAQ (reference sequence). This CDR3 spans 15 amino acids. The CDR3 region is CASSSGQGVGSPLHF. The DNA of the CDR3 is TGTGCCAGCAGCTCCGGACAGGGTGTAGGATCACCCCTCCACTTT. Together with reference TRBV7-9 and TRBJ1-6, the CDR3 gives the full variable domain: DTGVSQNPRHKITKRGQNVTFRCDPISEHNRLYWYRQTLGQGPEFLTYFQNEAQLEKSRLLSDRFSAERPKGSFSTLEIQRTEQGDSAMYLCASSSGQGVGSPLHFGNGTRLTVT.

The chain links TRBV6-6 to TRBJ1-1; D remains ambiguous. V lost 6 bases, J lost 3 bases, and 8 bases lay in between. CDR3 length: 12 residues. Germline V gene data show CDR1 as MNHNY and CDR2 as SVGAGI (reference sequence). The CDR3, as DNA: TGTGCCAGCAGCTTAGGCGACACTGAAGCTTTCTTT. This codes for CASSLGDTEAFF.

This clone was observed a handful of times. CDR3 in DNA: TGTGCCAGCAGCTGGGGACAGGGGAGAGGGGATACGCAGTATTTT. It is translated as CASSWGQGRGDTQYF. The rearrangement uses TRBV5-4 and TRBJ2-3, with 10 positions matching TRBD1. This CDR3 is built from 15 residues. V trimming: 3 bases; J trimming: 6 bases; junction bases outside the gene matches: 7. From germline, CDR1 is SGHNT and CDR2 YYREEE (reference sequence).

This rearrangement joins TRBV15 to TRBJ1-1; D is ambiguous. Germline V CDR1 and CDR2: LNHNV, YYDKDF (reference sequence). The V and J ends lost 3 bases and 7 bases respectively, with 12 bases between them. The CDR3 totals 13 residues. This CDR3 reads CATSRGKDGEAFF. CDR3 sequence (DNA): TGTGCCACCAGCAGGGGGAAGGACGGTGAAGCTTTCTTT. The full variable domain, with the rest looked up from reference TRBV15 and TRBJ1-1, is DAMVIQNPRYQVTQFGKPVTLSCSQTLNHNVMYWYQQKSSQAPKLLFHYYDKDFNNEADTPDNFQSRRPNTSFCFLDIRSPGLGDTAMYLCATSRGKDGEAFFGQGTRLTVV.

The chain recombines TRBV18 with TRBJ1-1, with no clear D. V was cut by 3 bases and J by 4 bases, with 12 bases left in between. The CDR3 totals 14 residues. CDR1 KGHSH and CDR2 LQKENI come from the germline V gene. The CDR3 DNA sequence: TGTGCCAGCTCACCTGAGGTTTACTCCACTGAAGCTTTCTTT. Its protein is CASSPEVYSTEAFF.